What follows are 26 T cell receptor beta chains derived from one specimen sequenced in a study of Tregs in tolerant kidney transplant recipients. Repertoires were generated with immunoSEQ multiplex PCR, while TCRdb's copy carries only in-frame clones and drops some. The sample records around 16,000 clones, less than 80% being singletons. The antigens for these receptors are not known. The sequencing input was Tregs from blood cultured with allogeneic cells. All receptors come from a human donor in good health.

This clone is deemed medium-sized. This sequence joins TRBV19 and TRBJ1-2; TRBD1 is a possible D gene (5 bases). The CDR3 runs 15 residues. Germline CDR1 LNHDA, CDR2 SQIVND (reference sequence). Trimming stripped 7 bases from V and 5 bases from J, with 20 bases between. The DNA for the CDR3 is TGTGCCAGTAACCTGCGGGGCGCAGAGTTTTATGGCTACACCTTC. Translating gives CASNLRGAEFYGYTF.

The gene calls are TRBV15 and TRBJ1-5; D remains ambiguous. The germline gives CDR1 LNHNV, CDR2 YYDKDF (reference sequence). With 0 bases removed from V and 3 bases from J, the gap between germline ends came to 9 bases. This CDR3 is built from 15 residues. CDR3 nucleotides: TGTGCCACCAGCAGAGAATTCGGTTTCAATCAGCCCCAGCATTTT. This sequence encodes CATSREFGFNQPQHF.

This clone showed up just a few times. The CDR3 bases are TGTGCCAGCAGCGCAAATACAGGGAGAGGGAACACTGAAGCTTTCTTT. Its translation is CASSANTGRGNTEAFF. The chain combines TRBV6-6 with TRBJ1-1; perhaps TRBD1 as D (6 bases). The CDR3 totals 16 residues. Trimming shortened V by 6 bases and J by 1 base, and 18 bases separated the two germline ends. Per germline, CDR1 MNHNY and CDR2 SVGAGI (reference sequence).

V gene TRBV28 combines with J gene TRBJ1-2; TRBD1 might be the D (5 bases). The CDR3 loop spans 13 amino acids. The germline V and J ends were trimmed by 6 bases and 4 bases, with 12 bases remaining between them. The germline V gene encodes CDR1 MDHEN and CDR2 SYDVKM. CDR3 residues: CASSVGGGYGYTF. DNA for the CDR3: TGTGCCAGCAGCGTGGGGGGTGGCTATGGCTACACCTTC.

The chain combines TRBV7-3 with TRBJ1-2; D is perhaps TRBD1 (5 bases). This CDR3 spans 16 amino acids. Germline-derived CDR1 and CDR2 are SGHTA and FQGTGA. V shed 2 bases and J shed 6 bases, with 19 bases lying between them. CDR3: CASSLVPGSGGNGYTF. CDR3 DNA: TGTGCCAGCAGCTTAGTCCCCGGCAGCGGGGGGAATGGCTACACCTTC.

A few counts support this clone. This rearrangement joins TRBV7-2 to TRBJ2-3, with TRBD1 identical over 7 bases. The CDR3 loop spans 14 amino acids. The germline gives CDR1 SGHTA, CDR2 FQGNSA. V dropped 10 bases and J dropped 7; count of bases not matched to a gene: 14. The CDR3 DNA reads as TGTGCCACCCAACCGGGACAGAGCCAGTATACGCAGTATTTT. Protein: CATQPGQSQYTQYF.

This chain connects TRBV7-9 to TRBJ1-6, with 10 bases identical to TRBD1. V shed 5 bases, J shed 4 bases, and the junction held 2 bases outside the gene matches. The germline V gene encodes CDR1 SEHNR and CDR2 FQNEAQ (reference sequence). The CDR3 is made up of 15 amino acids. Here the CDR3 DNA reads TGTGCCAGCAGCCGGGACAGGGGTTATAATTCACCCCTCCACTTT. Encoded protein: CASSRDRGYNSPLHF.

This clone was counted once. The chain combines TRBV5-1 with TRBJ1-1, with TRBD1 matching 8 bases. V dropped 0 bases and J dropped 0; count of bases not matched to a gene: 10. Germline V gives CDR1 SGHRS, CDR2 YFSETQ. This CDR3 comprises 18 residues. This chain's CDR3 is CASSLGPQGAPMNTEAFF. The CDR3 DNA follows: TGCGCCAGCAGCTTGGGACCCCAGGGGGCACCCATGAACACTGAAGCTTTCTTT.

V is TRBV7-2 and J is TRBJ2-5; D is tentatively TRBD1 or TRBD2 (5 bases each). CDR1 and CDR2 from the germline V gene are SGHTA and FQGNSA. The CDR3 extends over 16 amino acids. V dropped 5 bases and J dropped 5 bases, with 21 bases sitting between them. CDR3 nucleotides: TGTGCCAGCAGCCTCCTTTGGTTGGGGGTAGGGGAGACCCAGTACTTC. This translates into CASSLLWLGVGETQYF.

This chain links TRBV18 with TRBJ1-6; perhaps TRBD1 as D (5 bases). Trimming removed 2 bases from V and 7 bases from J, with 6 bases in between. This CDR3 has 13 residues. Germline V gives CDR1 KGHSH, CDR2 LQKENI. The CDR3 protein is CASSPWGNSPLHF. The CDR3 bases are TGTGCCAGCTCACCATGGGGGAATTCACCCCTCCACTTT.

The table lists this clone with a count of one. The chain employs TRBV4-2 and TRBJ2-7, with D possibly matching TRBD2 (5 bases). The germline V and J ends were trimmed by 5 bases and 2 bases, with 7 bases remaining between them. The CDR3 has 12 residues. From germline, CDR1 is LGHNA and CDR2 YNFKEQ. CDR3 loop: CASSSGTYEQYF. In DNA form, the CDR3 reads TGTGCCAGCAGCTCCGGGACCTACGAGCAGTACTTC.

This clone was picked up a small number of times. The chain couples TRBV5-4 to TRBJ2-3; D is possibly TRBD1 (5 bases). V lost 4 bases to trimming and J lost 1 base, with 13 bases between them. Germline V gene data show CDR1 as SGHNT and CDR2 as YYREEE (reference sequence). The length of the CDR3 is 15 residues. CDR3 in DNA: TGTGCCAGCAGCCCGGCCAGGGTTCGCACAGATACGCAGTATTTT. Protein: CASSPARVRTDTQYF.

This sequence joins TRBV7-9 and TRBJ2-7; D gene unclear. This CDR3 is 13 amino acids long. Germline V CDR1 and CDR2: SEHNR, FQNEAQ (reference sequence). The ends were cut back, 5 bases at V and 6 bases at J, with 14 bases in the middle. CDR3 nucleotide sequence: TGTGCCAGCAGCCCTACCCTCCCTCTCGAGCAGTACTTC. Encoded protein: CASSPTLPLEQYF. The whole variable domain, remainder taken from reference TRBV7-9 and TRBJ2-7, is DTGVSQNPRHKITKRGQNVTFRCDPISEHNRLYWYRQTLGQGPEFLTYFQNEAQLEKSRLLSDRFSAERPKGSFSTLEIQRTEQGDSAMYLCASSPTLPLEQYFGPGTRLTVT.

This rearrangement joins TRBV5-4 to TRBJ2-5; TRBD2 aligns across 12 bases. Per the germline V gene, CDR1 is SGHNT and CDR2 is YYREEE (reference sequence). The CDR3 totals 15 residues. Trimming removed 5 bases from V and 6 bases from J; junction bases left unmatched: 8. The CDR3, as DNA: TGTGCCAGCAGTTTAAGGACTAGCGGGGTGCAGACCCAGTACTTC. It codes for CASSLRTSGVQTQYF. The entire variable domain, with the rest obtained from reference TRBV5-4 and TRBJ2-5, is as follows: ETGVTQSPTHLIKTRGQQVTLRCSSQSGHNTVSWYQQALGQGPQFIFQYYREEENGRGNFPPRFSGLQFPNYSSELNVNALELDDSALYLCASSLRTSGVQTQYFGPGTRLLVL.

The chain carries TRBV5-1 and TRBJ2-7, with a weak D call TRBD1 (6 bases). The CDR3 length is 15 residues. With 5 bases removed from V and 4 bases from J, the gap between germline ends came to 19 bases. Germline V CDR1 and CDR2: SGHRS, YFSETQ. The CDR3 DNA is TGCGCCAGCAGTTATCTAACAGGGATTGAGTACGAGCAGTACTTC. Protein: CASSYLTGIEYEQYF.

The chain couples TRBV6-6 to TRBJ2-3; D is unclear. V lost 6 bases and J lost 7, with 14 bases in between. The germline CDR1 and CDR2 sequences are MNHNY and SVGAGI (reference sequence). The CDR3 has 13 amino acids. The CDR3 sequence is CASSRSVVNTQYF. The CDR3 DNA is TGTGCCAGCAGCAGATCGGTAGTGAATACGCAGTATTTT.

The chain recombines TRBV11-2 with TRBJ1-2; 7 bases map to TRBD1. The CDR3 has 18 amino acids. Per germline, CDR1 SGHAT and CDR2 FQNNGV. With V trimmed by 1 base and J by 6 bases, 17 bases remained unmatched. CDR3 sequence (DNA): TGTGCCAGCAGCTTAGGGGAGGTGAAGACAGGGAAAATCAATGGCTACACCTTC. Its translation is CASSLGEVKTGKINGYTF.

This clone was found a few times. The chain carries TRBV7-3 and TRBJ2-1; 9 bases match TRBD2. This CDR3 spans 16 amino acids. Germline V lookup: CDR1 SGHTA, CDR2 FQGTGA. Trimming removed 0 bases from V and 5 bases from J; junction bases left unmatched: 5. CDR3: CASSLTSGSGHNEQFF. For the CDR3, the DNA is TGTGCCAGCAGCTTAACTAGCGGGAGTGGGCACAATGAGCAGTTCTTC.

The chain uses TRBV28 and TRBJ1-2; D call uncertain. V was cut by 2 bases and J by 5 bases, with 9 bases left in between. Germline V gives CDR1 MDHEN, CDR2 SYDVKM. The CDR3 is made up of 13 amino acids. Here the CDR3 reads CASSLMAGYGYTF. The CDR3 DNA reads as TGTGCCAGCAGTTTAATGGCAGGATATGGCTACACCTTC.

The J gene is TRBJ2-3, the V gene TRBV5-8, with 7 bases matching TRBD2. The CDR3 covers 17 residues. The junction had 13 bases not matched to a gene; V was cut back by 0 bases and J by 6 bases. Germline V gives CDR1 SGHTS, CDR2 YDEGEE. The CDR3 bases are TGTGCCAGCAGCTTGGTTCCTTTACGGGAGGTTTCCGATACGCAGTATTTT. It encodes CASSLVPLREVSDTQYF.

CDR3 loop: CASRASGENNEQFF. For the CDR3, the DNA is TGTGCCAGCAGGGCTAGCGGGGAGAACAATGAGCAGTTCTTC. The chain has TRBV6-5 and TRBJ2-1; 9 bases are shared with TRBD2. The germline V gene encodes CDR1 MNHEY and CDR2 SVGAGI. Trimming at V came to 6 bases and at J to 5 bases, leaving 5 bases not matched to a gene. This CDR3 has 14 amino acids.

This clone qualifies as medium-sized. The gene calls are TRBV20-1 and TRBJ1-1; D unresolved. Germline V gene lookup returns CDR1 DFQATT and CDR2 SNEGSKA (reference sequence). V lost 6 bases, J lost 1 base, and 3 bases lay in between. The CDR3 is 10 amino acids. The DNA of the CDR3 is TGCAGTGCCAGGAACACTGAAGCTTTCTTT. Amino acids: CSARNTEAFF.

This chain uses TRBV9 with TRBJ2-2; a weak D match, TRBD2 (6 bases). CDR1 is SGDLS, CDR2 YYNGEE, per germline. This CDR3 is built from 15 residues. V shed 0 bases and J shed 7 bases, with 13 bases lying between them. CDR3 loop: CASSVGDSSGGELFF. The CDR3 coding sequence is TGTGCCAGCAGCGTAGGGGACTCCTCCGGCGGGGAGCTGTTTTTT.

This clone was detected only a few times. CDR3 bases: TGTGCCAGCAGTGAAACCTTCCGGGTGTCAACCTACGAGCAGTACTTC. Translating it yields CASSETFRVSTYEQYF. V and J are TRBV2 and TRBJ2-7, with D uncertain. Germline assignment: CDR1 SNHLY and CDR2 FYNNEI. The CDR3 spans 16 residues. The germline V and J ends were trimmed by 2 bases and 2 bases, with 16 bases remaining between them.

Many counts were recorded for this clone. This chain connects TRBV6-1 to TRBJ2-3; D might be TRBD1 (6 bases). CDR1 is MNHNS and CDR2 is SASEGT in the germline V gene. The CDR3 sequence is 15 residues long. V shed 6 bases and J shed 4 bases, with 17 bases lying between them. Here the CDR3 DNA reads TGTGCCAGCAGACTTACAGGGCGAGTCGCAGATACGCAGTATTTT. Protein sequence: CASRLTGRVADTQYF.

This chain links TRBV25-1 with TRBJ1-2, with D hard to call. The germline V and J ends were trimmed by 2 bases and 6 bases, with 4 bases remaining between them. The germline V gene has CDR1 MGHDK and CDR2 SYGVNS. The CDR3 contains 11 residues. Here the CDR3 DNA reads TGTGCCAGCAGTGAAGTTAATGGCTACACCTTC. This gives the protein CASSEVNGYTF.